What follows is one T cell receptor (beta chain) and its context. The sample originates from a study of blood T cell repertoires in COVID-19. As for the study in general: Sites across the United States, Italy and Spain contributed samples from acute and convalescent COVID-19.

Profiled with immunoSEQ multiplex PCR; TCRdb holds only in-frame clones, not every one. The sample shows under 500,000 clones, around 90% of them seen only once. Categorization into cohorts depended on clinical history that participants reported. Trimming took 4 bases from V and 6 from J, leaving 19 bases between them. Germline-derived CDR1 and CDR2 are MNHNS and SASEGT. This CDR3 spans 16 amino acids. This rearrangement joins TRBV6-1 to TRBJ1-5; TRBD1 might be the D (6 bases). This TCR derives from a woman aged 18-29 years with acute COVID-19. Sequencing was carried out using PBMCs or T cells enriched from blood (not recorded which). The CDR3 DNA is TGTGCCAGCAGTGCATCAACACAGGGTTCGTCTCAGCCCCAGCATTTT. Translating it yields CASSASTQGSSQPQHF.